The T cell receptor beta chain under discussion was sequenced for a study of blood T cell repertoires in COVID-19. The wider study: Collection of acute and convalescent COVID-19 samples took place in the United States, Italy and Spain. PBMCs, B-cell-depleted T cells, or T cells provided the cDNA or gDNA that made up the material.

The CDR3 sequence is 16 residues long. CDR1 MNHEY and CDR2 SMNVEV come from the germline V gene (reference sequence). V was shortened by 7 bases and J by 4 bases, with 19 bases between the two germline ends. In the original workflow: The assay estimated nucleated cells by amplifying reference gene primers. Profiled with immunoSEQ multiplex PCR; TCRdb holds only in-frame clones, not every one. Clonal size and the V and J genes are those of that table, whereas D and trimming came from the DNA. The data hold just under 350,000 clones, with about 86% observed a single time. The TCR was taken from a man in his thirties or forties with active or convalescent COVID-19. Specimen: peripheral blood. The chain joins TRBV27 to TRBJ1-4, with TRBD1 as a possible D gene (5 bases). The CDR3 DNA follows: TGTGCCAGCACAGCCCGATGGGGCACCCTTAATGAAAAACTGTTTTTT. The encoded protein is CASTARWGTLNEKLFF.